The 5 T cell receptor beta chains listed next were all sequenced from one sample in a study of blood T cells in healthy people across ages. PCR was performed a second time for about 7 to 11 cycles using a sample-barcoded 5' primer and a J-beta primer mix. TCRdb passed the 5' RACE reads through MiXCR, listing each CDR3 protein once. The repertoire consists of hundreds of thousands of distinct CDR3 sequences, with less than 35% occurring once and the leading ten covering approximately 15%. The sample taken for sequencing was blood. The receptors shown here come from a woman older than 75 in good health.

This clonotype was picked up many times. The rearrangement joins TRBV4-1 to TRBJ2-4; D ambiguous. The germline V gene encodes CDR1 MGHRA and CDR2 YSYEKL. V was cut by 0 bases and J by 0 bases, with 15 bases left in between. The CDR3 consists of 18 residues. The CDR3 DNA reads as TGCGCCAGCAGCCAAGAGAGCTCGAGGTCCAAAGCCAAAAACATTCAGTACTTC. It yields the protein CASSQESSRSKAKNIQYF.

This clonotype was observed a few times. The V and J genes are TRBV6-1 and TRBJ1-6; 7 bases line up with TRBD1. Germline assignment: CDR1 MNHNS and CDR2 SASEGT. The CDR3 is 14 residues long. V shed 6 bases and J 10 bases; nucleotides not matched to a gene: 9. This chain's CDR3 is CASRWGQSESPLHF. The CDR3 DNA follows: TGTGCCAGCAGATGGGGACAGTCGGAGTCACCCCTCCACTTT.

This clonotype was seen repeatedly, ten times or more. In DNA, the CDR3 is TGTGCCAGCAGGCGGGGGGCGGTTGGCTACACCTTC. Protein product: CASRRGAVGYTF. The rearrangement links TRBV2 to TRBJ1-2, with D possibly matching TRBD1 (6 bases). This CDR3 contains 12 residues. Germline CDR1 is SNHLY and CDR2 is FYNNEI. Trimming pared 6 bases from V and 7 bases from J, leaving 12 bases between.

This chain uses TRBV12-3 or TRBV12-4 with TRBJ1-2, with TRBD1 identical over 7 bases. V gave up 6 bases and J gave up 6 bases; unmatched junction bases: 13. The CDR3 loop spans 15 amino acids. The CDR3 nucleotides read TGTGCCAGCAGCCACTTGACCGGGACAGATAATGGCTACACCTTC. Amino acids: CASSHLTGTDNGYTF.

This clonotype came up many times. The V and J genes are TRBV12-3 or TRBV12-4 and TRBJ2-3; no firm D call. The CDR3 loop spans 11 amino acids. The germline V and J ends were trimmed by 11 bases and 6 bases, with 12 bases remaining between them. CDR3 sequence reads: CACMRRDTQYF. The DNA for the CDR3 is TGTGCCTGCATGCGGCGGGATACGCAGTATTTT.